This is a list of T cell receptor beta chains from one sample in a study of tumor and adjacent non-tumor tissue in lung cancer. MiXCR, applied by TCRdb to the multiplex PCR reads, yields one record per CDR3 protein. The table has more than 85,000 distinct CDR3 sequences, approximately 65% seen once. The sequencing sample was made of distant non-tumor lung tissue. These receptors were collected from a man aged 30 to 45 with non-small cell lung cancer. The CDR3 runs from the conserved cysteine through the conserved F or W. D genes are given only for firm matches. Part of the rows lack a size; the others show once, few, many or a class for expanded clones.

v_gene: TRBV19; abundance: once; j_gene: TRBJ2-2; d_gene: TRBD2; CDR3aa: CASSTSGGPGELFF; CDR3nt: TGTGCCAGTAGTACTAGCGGGGGTCCCGGGGAGCTGTTTTTT
v_gene: TRBV6-5; abundance: .; j_gene: TRBJ2-3; d_gene: .; CDR3aa: CASYGTITDTQYF; CDR3nt: TGTGCCAGTTACGGGACGATCACAGATACGCAGTATTTT
v_gene: TRBV6-5; abundance: .; j_gene: TRBJ1-5; d_gene: .; CDR3aa: CASSHTAGETRNSNQPQHF; CDR3nt: TGTGCCAGCAGTCACACGGCAGGGGAAACACGTAATAGCAATCAGCCCCAGCATTTT
v_gene: TRBV11-2; abundance: once; j_gene: TRBJ2-6; d_gene: TRBD1; CDR3aa: CASSLGLGTVANVLTF; CDR3nt: TGTGCAAGCAGCTTAGGTTTGGGGACAGTGGCCAACGTCCTGACTTTC
v_gene: TRBV29-1; abundance: once; j_gene: TRBJ1-5; d_gene: TRBD1; CDR3aa: CSPTRWDSNQPQYF; CDR3nt: TGCAGCCCAACCCGCTGGGACAGCAATCAGCCCCAGTATTTC
v_gene: TRBV11-2; abundance: .; j_gene: TRBJ2-2; d_gene: TRBD2; CDR3aa: CATSFIAGTGELFF; CDR3nt: TGTGCCACCAGCTTTATAGCGGGGACCGGGGAGCTGTTCTTT
v_gene: TRBV20-1; abundance: many; j_gene: TRBJ2-7; d_gene: TRBD2; CDR3aa: CSAYPGGASSYEQYF; CDR3nt: TGCAGTGCTTATCCGGGAGGGGCGAGCTCCTACGAGCAGTACTTC
v_gene: TRBV11-2; abundance: .; j_gene: TRBJ2-2; d_gene: .; CDR3aa: CASSPQVPGELFF; CDR3nt: TGTGCCAGCAGCCCCCAGGTCCCCGGGGAACTGTTTTTT
v_gene: TRBV12-3/TRBV12-4; abundance: .; j_gene: TRBJ2-2; d_gene: TRBD1; CDR3aa: CASTVATGGPMELFF; CDR3nt: TGTGCCAGCACTGTCGCGACAGGGGGTCCCATGGAGCTGTTTTTT
v_gene: TRBV11-2; abundance: .; j_gene: TRBJ2-1; d_gene: TRBD2; CDR3aa: CASSLTLAGINEQFF; CDR3nt: TGTGCCAGTAGCTTAACCCTAGCGGGGATTAATGAGCAGTTCTTC
v_gene: TRBV20-1; abundance: .; j_gene: TRBJ2-7; d_gene: .; CDR3aa: CSARLVGGNGGQYF; CDR3nt: TGCAGTGCTAGACTAGTGGGGGGTAACGGCGGGCAGTACTTC
v_gene: TRBV12-3/TRBV12-4; abundance: .; j_gene: TRBJ2-3; d_gene: .; CDR3aa: CANSSTDTQYF; CDR3nt: TGCGCCAACAGCTCCACAGATACGCAGTATTTT
v_gene: TRBV10-3; abundance: .; j_gene: TRBJ2-6; d_gene: .; CDR3aa: CATSPWGSGANVPTF; CDR3nt: .
v_gene: TRBV29-1; abundance: .; j_gene: TRBJ2-4; d_gene: .; CDR3aa: CSVERGVANIQYF; CDR3nt: TGCAGCGTTGAAAGAGGGGTTGCAAACATTCAGTACTTC
v_gene: TRBV4-3; abundance: many; j_gene: TRBJ1-2; d_gene: .; CDR3aa: CASSQDLGEIPYGYTF; CDR3nt: TGCGCCAGCAGCCAAGATCTGGGGGAAATACCCTATGGCTACACCTTC
v_gene: TRBV11-2; abundance: once; j_gene: TRBJ2-1; d_gene: .; CDR3aa: CANSPWASSYNEQSF; CDR3nt: TGTGCCAACAGCCCATGGGCGAGCTCCTACAATGAGCAGTCCTTC
v_gene: TRBV4-3; abundance: once; j_gene: TRBJ2-2; d_gene: .; CDR3aa: CASSPRTGAVGGELFF; CDR3nt: TGCGCCAGCAGCCCTAGAACGGGGGCAGTCGGCGGGGAGCTGTTCTTT
v_gene: TRBV20-1; abundance: medium-sized; j_gene: TRBJ1-1; d_gene: TRBD1; CDR3aa: CRPQGGSEAFF; CDR3nt: TGCAGACCTCAGGGGGGCTCTGAAGCTTTCTTT
v_gene: TRBV12-3/TRBV12-4; abundance: .; j_gene: TRBJ2-5; d_gene: .; CDR3aa: CAISLRGGVGETQYF; CDR3nt: TGTGCCATCAGTTTACGAGGGGGTGTAGGGGAGACCCAGTACTTC
v_gene: TRBV5-5; abundance: .; j_gene: TRBJ2-1; d_gene: .; CDR3aa: CVSSRTGARDHNEQFF; CDR3nt: TGTGTCAGCAGCCGTACCGGGGCTAGAGACCACAATGAGCAGTTCTTC
v_gene: TRBV5-1; abundance: few; j_gene: TRBJ2-1; d_gene: .; CDR3aa: CASSLATGGFGNEQFF; CDR3nt: TGCGCCAGCAGCTTGGCCACGGGGGGCTTTGGCAATGAGCAGTTCTTC
v_gene: TRBV12-3/TRBV12-4; abundance: .; j_gene: TRBJ2-3; d_gene: .; CDR3aa: CASQRSPSTDKQYF; CDR3nt: TGTGCCAGTCAGAGGTCCCCTAGCACAGATAAGCAATATTTT
v_gene: TRBV11-2; abundance: few; j_gene: TRBJ2-5; d_gene: .; CDR3aa: CASRRSIQETQYF; CDR3nt: TGTGCCAGCAGGCGAAGTATCCAAGAGACCCAGTACTTC
v_gene: TRBV20-1; abundance: many; j_gene: TRBJ1-5; d_gene: .; CDR3aa: CSATPSPNQPQHF; CDR3nt: TGCAGTGCTACCCCGAGCCCTAATCAGCCCCAGCATTTT
v_gene: TRBV29-1; abundance: .; j_gene: TRBJ2-3; d_gene: .; CDR3aa: CSVEASAWNTQYF; CDR3nt: TGCAGCGTTGAAGCTTCAGCATGGAATACGCAATATTTT
v_gene: TRBV29-1; abundance: .; j_gene: TRBJ2-3; d_gene: TRBD2; CDR3aa: CSVGAGGLTTDTQYF; CDR3nt: TGCAGCGTCGGGGCCGGGGGACTAACTACGGATACGCAGTATTTT
v_gene: TRBV11-3; abundance: .; j_gene: TRBJ2-1; d_gene: .; CDR3aa: CACSFSGTNEQFF; CDR3nt: TGTGCCTGCAGCTTCAGCGGAACCAATGAGCAGTTCTTC
v_gene: TRBV20-1; abundance: .; j_gene: TRBJ1-3; d_gene: .; CDR3aa: CSARAPRTSSVNTIYF; CDR3nt: TGCAGTGCTAGAGCTCCCCGTACTAGCTCTGTTAACACCATATATTTT
v_gene: TRBV7-8; abundance: many; j_gene: TRBJ2-1; d_gene: .; CDR3aa: CASSQAQKYNEQFF; CDR3nt: TGTGCCAGCAGCCAGGCCCAGAAATACAATGAGCAGTTCTTC
v_gene: TRBV30; abundance: few; j_gene: TRBJ2-1; d_gene: TRBD2; CDR3aa: CAWSGGTGGNEQFF; CDR3nt: TGTGCCTGGAGCGGGGGGACGGGAGGGAATGAGCAGTTCTTC
v_gene: TRBV20-1; abundance: many; j_gene: TRBJ2-7; d_gene: .; CDR3aa: CSASLGGGRVYEQYF; CDR3nt: TGCAGTGCTAGCCTGGGAGGGGGCCGTGTATACGAGCAGTACTTC
v_gene: TRBV20-1; abundance: .; j_gene: TRBJ2-7; d_gene: .; CDR3aa: CSAAGTSGGVYEQYF; CDR3nt: TGCAGTGCAGCCGGGACCAGCGGTGGAGTCTACGAGCAGTATTTC
v_gene: TRBV6-5; abundance: .; j_gene: TRBJ2-1; d_gene: .; CDR3aa: CASQSYNEEFF; CDR3nt: TGTGCTAGCCAATCCTACAATGAGGAGTTCTTC
v_gene: TRBV12-3/TRBV12-4; abundance: many; j_gene: TRBJ2-7; d_gene: .; CDR3aa: CASSNTGPMGQYF; CDR3nt: TGTGCCAGCAGTAACACCGGGCCAATGGGGCAGTACTTC
v_gene: TRBV6-5; abundance: many; j_gene: TRBJ2-1; d_gene: TRBD1; CDR3aa: CASTGTGGSYEQFF; CDR3nt: TGTGCCAGCACCGGGACAGGGGGCAGTTATGAGCAGTTCTTC
v_gene: TRBV29-1; abundance: .; j_gene: TRBJ2-3; d_gene: TRBD2; CDR3aa: CRVEGASGGRIDTQYF; CDR3nt: TGCAGAGTTGAAGGGGCTAGCGGGGGGAGGATAGATACGCAGTATTTT
v_gene: TRBV4-2; abundance: .; j_gene: TRBJ2-2; d_gene: .; CDR3aa: CVSIYTGNTGELFF; CDR3nt: TGTGTCAGCATATACACTGGGAACACCGGGGAGCTGTTTTTT
v_gene: TRBV20-1; abundance: once; j_gene: TRBJ2-3; d_gene: TRBD2; CDR3aa: CSASSRRECTDTQYF; CDR3nt: TGCAGTGCCAGTAGTCGGCGGGAGTGCACAGATACACAGTATTTT
v_gene: TRBV11-2; abundance: .; j_gene: TRBJ2-5; d_gene: TRBD2; CDR3aa: CASGPGLAGQETQYF; CDR3nt: TGTGCCAGCGGCCCAGGACTAGCGGGGCAAGAGACCCAGTACTTC
v_gene: TRBV5-1; abundance: many; j_gene: TRBJ2-7; d_gene: .; CDR3aa: CASSIDRPSYEQYF; CDR3nt: TGCGCCAGCAGCATCGACAGGCCCTCCTACGAGCAGTACTTC
v_gene: TRBV6-1; abundance: .; j_gene: TRBJ1-5; d_gene: TRBD1; CDR3aa: CASSEWKGAGAQPQDF; CDR3nt: TGTGCCAGCAGTGAATGGAAGGGGGCGGGAGCTCAGCCCCAGGATTTT
v_gene: TRBV7-8; abundance: .; j_gene: TRBJ2-6; d_gene: .; CDR3aa: CTSSFRGGGANVLTF; CDR3nt: TGTACCAGCAGCTTCAGGGGTGGTGGGGCCAACGTCCTGACTTTC
v_gene: TRBV20-1; abundance: .; j_gene: TRBJ2-7; d_gene: .; CDR3aa: CSAGGEHNSYEQYF; CDR3nt: TGCAGTGCTGGGGGTGAACATAACTCCTACGAGCAGTACTTC
v_gene: TRBV6-5; abundance: .; j_gene: TRBJ2-1; d_gene: TRBD2; CDR3aa: CSSSCGPGGDEQFF; CDR3nt: TGTTCCAGCAGTTGCGGCCCGGGAGGTGATGAGCAGTTCTTC
v_gene: TRBV7-9; abundance: .; j_gene: TRBJ2-7; d_gene: .; CDR3aa: CASSERSRDEQYF; CDR3nt: TGTGCCAGCAGCGAACGAAGCAGGGACGAGCAGTACTTC
v_gene: TRBV6-1; abundance: .; j_gene: TRBJ2-7; d_gene: TRBD1; CDR3aa: CTSTPYGQVADEQYF; CDR3nt: TGTACCAGCACTCCGTATGGACAGGTTGCGGACGAGCAGTACTTC
v_gene: TRBV11-1; abundance: .; j_gene: TRBJ1-2; d_gene: .; CDR3aa: CASSSDLLGYGYTF; CDR3nt: TGTGCCAGCAGCTCCGATCTCCTGGGCTATGGCTACACCTTC